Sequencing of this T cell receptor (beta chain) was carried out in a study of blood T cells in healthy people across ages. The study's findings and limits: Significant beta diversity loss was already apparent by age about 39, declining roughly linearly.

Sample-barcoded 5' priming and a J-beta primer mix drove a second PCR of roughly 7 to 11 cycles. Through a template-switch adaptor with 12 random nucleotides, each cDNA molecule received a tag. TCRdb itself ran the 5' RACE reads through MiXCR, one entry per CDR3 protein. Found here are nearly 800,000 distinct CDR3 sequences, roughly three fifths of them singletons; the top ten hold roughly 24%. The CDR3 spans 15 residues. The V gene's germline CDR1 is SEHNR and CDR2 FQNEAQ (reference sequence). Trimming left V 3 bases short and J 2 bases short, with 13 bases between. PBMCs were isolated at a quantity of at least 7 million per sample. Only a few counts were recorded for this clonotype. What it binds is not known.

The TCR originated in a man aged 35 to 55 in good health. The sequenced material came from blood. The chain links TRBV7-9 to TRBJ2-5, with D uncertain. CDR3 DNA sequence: TGTGCCAGCAGCTTTGTGCTGAACGGTCAAGAGACCCAGTACTTC. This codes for CASSFVLNGQETQYF.